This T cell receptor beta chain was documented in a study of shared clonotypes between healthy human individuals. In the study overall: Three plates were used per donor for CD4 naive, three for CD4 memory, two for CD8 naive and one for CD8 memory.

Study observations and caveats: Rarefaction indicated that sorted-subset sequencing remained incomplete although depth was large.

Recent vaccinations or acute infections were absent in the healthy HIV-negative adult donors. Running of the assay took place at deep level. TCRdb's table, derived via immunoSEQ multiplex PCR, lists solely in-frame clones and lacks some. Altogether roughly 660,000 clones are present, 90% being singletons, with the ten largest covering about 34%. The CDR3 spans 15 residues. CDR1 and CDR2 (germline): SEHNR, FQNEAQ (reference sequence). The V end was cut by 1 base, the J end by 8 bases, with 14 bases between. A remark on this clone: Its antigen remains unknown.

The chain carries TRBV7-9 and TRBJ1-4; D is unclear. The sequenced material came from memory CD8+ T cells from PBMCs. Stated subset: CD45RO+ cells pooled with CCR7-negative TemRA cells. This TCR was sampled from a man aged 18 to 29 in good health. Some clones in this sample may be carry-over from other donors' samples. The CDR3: CASSLVPLGWEKLFF. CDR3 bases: TGTGCCAGCAGCTTAGTCCCTCTCGGGTGGGAAAAACTGTTTTTT.